This T cell receptor beta chain was identified during a study of cytomegalovirus exposure and HLA in healthy donors. The PCR was carried out with 60 Vbeta primers and 13 Jbeta primers. Profiling relied on immunoSEQ multiplex PCR, and the TCRdb table lists in-frame clones only, not all of them. This sample has under 150,000 clones, with more than 75% found just once. Germline V gives CDR1 SEHNR, CDR2 FQNEAQ (reference sequence). V shed 5 bases and J shed 8 bases, with 20 bases lying between them. This CDR3 has 15 residues. Overall study results and limits: Most TCR beta V segments were productive about 87% or about 30% of the time in an earlier analysis. The authors later linked a missense DCLRE1C variant to TCR beta V- and J-gene trimming. TRBV6-2, TRBV6-3 and some other V segments were unresolvable in 87-base-pair reads.

Notes on this clone: Antigen specificity is unknown.

Sequenced: PBMCs. The J gene is TRBJ2-3, the V gene TRBV7-9, with D possibly matching TRBD2 (5 bases). This clonotype was obtained from a woman in her thirties or forties in good health and CMV-seropositive. CDR3 sequence reads: CASSKPGMKKSTQYF. The CDR3 coding sequence is TGTGCCAGCAGCAAACCGGGAATGAAAAAATCTACGCAGTATTTT.